These 30 T cell receptor beta chains share one sample of origin, sequenced in a study of human T cells and chemical hapten exposure. Noted time point: patch test 2, 6 weeks after DPC sensitization. Documented treatment: therapeutic diphenylcyclopropenone sensitization with weekly scalp DPC. Via MiXCR, TCRdb re-called the RACE reads, giving one row per CDR3 protein. Of about 84,000 distinct CDR3 sequences in the sample, roughly 10% were seen once. Material: whole blood, obtained in connection with sensitization to the hapten diphenylcyclopropenone (DPC). The source is a woman aged 50 to 65 with alopecia areata. Some clones in this sample may be carry-over from other donors' samples.

This clonotype showed up just a few times. V and J are TRBV6-1 and TRBJ2-7, with TRBD1 matching over 9 bases. Germline CDR1 and CDR2: MNHNS and SASEGT. There are 15 residues in the CDR3. The trim removed 5 bases at V and 6 bases at J, leaving 11 bases unmatched. The CDR3 loop reads CASSPRQGERIEQYF. CDR3 nucleotide sequence: TGTGCCAGCAGTCCGCGACAGGGGGAACGAATCGAGCAGTACTTC.

The rearrangement links TRBV5-1 to TRBJ2-5; D is ambiguous. Between the trimmed V and J ends, which lost 0 bases and 13 bases, there was a span of 13 bases. The CDR3 is made up of 12 amino acids. Germline lookup yields CDR1 SGHRS and CDR2 YFSETQ. This chain's CDR3 is CASSLATEAWYF. The CDR3 DNA sequence: TGCGCCAGCAGCTTGGCCACGGAAGCATGGTACTTC.

This clonotype came up many times. The chain uses TRBV7-2 and TRBJ2-7; perhaps TRBD2 as D (6 bases). Trimming removed 6 bases at V and 3 bases at J, with 15 bases between. The CDR3 runs 14 residues. The V gene's germline CDR1 is SGHTA and CDR2 FQGNSA. In nucleotides, the CDR3 is TGTGCCAGCAGGGAGGGCGGGGCGCTCTACGAGCAGTACTTC. Its translation: CASREGGALYEQYF.

Only a few counts were recorded for this clonotype. The chain employs TRBV20-1 and TRBJ2-5; 9 bases fit TRBD1. Germline trimming cut 3 bases from V and 5 bases from J; bases unmatched to any gene: 7. This CDR3 has 14 amino acids. The germline V gene has CDR1 DFQATT and CDR2 SNEGSKA (reference sequence). The CDR3: CSASDWTGAETQYF. The CDR3 nucleotides are TGCAGTGCTAGCGACTGGACAGGGGCGGAGACCCAGTACTTC.

This clonotype was found many times. The chain carries TRBV11-2 and TRBJ2-1, with 7 bases identical to TRBD2. Trimming removed 5 bases from V and 4 bases from J; junction bases left unmatched: 17. The germline gives CDR1 SGHAT, CDR2 FQNNGV. CDR3 length: 18 residues. The CDR3 DNA reads as TGTGCCAGCAGCCCCCGCGGTGGGGGGGACCTGCATTACAATGAGCAGTTCTTC. Translating it yields CASSPRGGGDLHYNEQFF. Looking up the rest from reference TRBV11-2 and TRBJ2-1 gives the full variable domain: EAGVAQSPRYKIIEKRQSVAFWCNPISGHATLYWYQQILGQGPKLLIQFQNNGVVDDSQLPKDRFSAERLKGVDSTLKIQPAKLEDSAVYLCASSPRGGGDLHYNEQFFGPGTRLTVL.

V gene TRBV7-2 combines with J gene TRBJ1-2, with no clear D. This CDR3 contains 15 residues. The germline V gene encodes CDR1 SGHTA and CDR2 FQGNSA. Trimming removed 4 bases from V and 2 bases from J, with 14 bases in between. This chain's CDR3 is CASSSISSGNYGYTF. Written as DNA, the CDR3 is TGTGCCAGCAGCTCCATTTCGTCAGGAAACTATGGCTACACCTTC. The full variable domain, completed using reference TRBV7-2 and TRBJ1-2, is GAGVSQSPSNKVTEKGKDVELRCDPISGHTALYWYRQSLGQGLEFLIYFQGNSAPDKSGLPSDRFSAERTGGSVSTLTIQRTQQEDSAVYLCASSSISSGNYGYTFGSGTRLTVV.

The chain employs TRBV12-3 or TRBV12-4 and TRBJ2-1; D perhaps matches TRBD1 (6 bases). Trimming took 5 bases from V and 4 from J, leaving 15 bases between them. The CDR3 sequence is 15 residues long. DNA for the CDR3: TGTGCCAGCAGTCCTCCCGGGACACTTTACAATGAGCAGTTCTTC. It translates to CASSPPGTLYNEQFF.

This clonotype was observed at least ten times. The CDR3 loop is CASSPTGTGYYEQYF. CDR3 DNA sequence: TGCGCCAGCAGCCCCACCGGGACAGGGTACTACGAGCAGTACTTC. The chain recombines TRBV4-1 with TRBJ2-7; 9 nucleotides agree with TRBD1. Losses at the gene ends were 4 bases for V and 3 bases for J; bases not matched to a gene: 7. Germline CDR1 reads MGHRA; CDR2 reads YSYEKL. This CDR3 comprises 15 residues.

The sample holds a few counts of this clonotype. The chain has TRBV6-1 and TRBJ2-3; perhaps D is TRBD1 or TRBD2 (5 bases each). V was trimmed by 8 bases and J by 4 bases, leaving 16 bases between them. Germline-derived CDR1 and CDR2 are MNHNS and SASEGT. The length of the CDR3 is 14 residues. The CDR3 region is CASAVGTSADTQYF. CDR3 coding DNA: TGTGCCAGCGCGGTAGGGACCTCCGCAGATACGCAGTATTTT.

The rearrangement joins TRBV6-6 to TRBJ1-5; D is perhaps TRBD1 (5 bases). This CDR3 comprises 15 residues. Trimming left V 5 bases short and J 11 bases short, with 22 bases between. Germline lookup yields CDR1 MNHNY and CDR2 SVGAGI (reference sequence). CDR3 coding DNA: TGTGCCAGCAGTCACGGGACGGCTATATCAGGGTCCCAGCATTTT. Translation gives CASSHGTAISGSQHF.

This clonotype was counted a few times. This chain's CDR3 is CASRTATYEQYF. DNA of the CDR3: TGTGCCAGCAGGACAGCCACCTACGAGCAGTACTTC. The chain recombines TRBV6-6 with TRBJ2-7; TRBD1 might be the D (5 bases). This CDR3 has 12 amino acids. V lost 6 bases and J 2 bases, leaving 8 bases between the germline ends. CDR1 and CDR2 from the germline V gene are MNHNY and SVGAGI (reference sequence).

The table lists this clonotype with many counts. V usage is TRBV27 and J usage is TRBJ2-6; D gene uncertain. V was shortened by 5 bases and J by 1 base, with 9 bases between the two germline ends. CDR1 MNHEY and CDR2 SMNVEV come from the germline V gene (reference sequence). The CDR3 is 15 amino acids. CDR3 residues: CASSTPWSGANVLTF. DNA for the CDR3: TGTGCCAGCAGTACCCCGTGGTCTGGGGCCAACGTCCTGACTTTC.

This clonotype came up many times. The CDR3, as DNA: TGCAGTGCTAAAGATACTAGCGGGAGCACCTACAATGAGCAGTTCTTC. The encoded protein is CSAKDTSGSTYNEQFF. The chain joins TRBV20-1 to TRBJ2-1, with 11 positions matching TRBD2. V gave up 4 bases and J gave up 2 bases; unmatched junction bases: 7. Looked up from germline, CDR1 is DFQATT and CDR2 is SNEGSKA (reference sequence). The CDR3 has 16 amino acids.

This clonotype was observed many times. DNA for the CDR3: TGTGCCAGCAACCCATCCCGGGACAGAAATGAAGCTTTCTTT. Protein sequence: CASNPSRDRNEAFF. The chain is built from TRBV21-1 and TRBJ1-1; the table names TRBD1, a call not compared with the DNA. TRBV21-1 is assigned pseudogene status. The CDR3 has 14 residues.

In this sample, this clonotype turned up a few times. The chain combines TRBV7-9 with TRBJ2-7; D is possibly TRBD2 (6 bases). The V end was cut by 5 bases, the J end by 6 bases, with 17 bases between. CDR3 size: 14 residues. The V gene's germline CDR1 is SEHNR and CDR2 FQNEAQ (reference sequence). The CDR3 is CASSLSGGRSEQYF. The CDR3 coding sequence is TGTGCCAGCAGCCTTAGCGGAGGAAGAAGCGAGCAGTACTTC.

The sample holds one count of this clonotype. V usage is TRBV7-9 and J usage is TRBJ2-5, with TRBD2 matching 14 bases. The CDR3 extends over 18 amino acids. The V and J ends lost 6 bases and 5 bases, in that order; junction bases with no gene match: 14. From germline, CDR1 is SEHNR and CDR2 FQNEAQ (reference sequence). The CDR3 nucleotides are TGTGCCAGCAGGTCCGGGACTAGCGGGGGACTCGAGACCGAGACCCAGTACTTC. It encodes CASRSGTSGGLETETQYF.

This clonotype was detected ten times or more. The chain is built from TRBV20-1 and TRBJ2-1; 12 bases line up with TRBD2. With 5 bases clipped from V and 8 bases from J, the junction kept 10 bases outside the gene matches. The germline gives CDR1 DFQATT, CDR2 SNEGSKA (reference sequence). There are 15 residues in the CDR3. The CDR3 nucleotides read TGCAGTGCTGGACATCTAGCGGGAGGGATCCATGAGCAGTTCTTC. This encodes CSAGHLAGGIHEQFF.

The chain is built from TRBV20-1 and TRBJ2-7; D is uncertain. Germline loops: CDR1 DFQATT, CDR2 SNEGSKA (reference sequence). The V gene lost 6 bases and the J gene lost 4 bases, with 10 bases spanning the gap. The CDR3 totals 11 residues. The DNA for the CDR3 is TGCAGTGCCCTAGTGGCGTACGAGCAGTACTTC. Protein product: CSALVAYEQYF.

Comment on this clonotype: Possible read error: a much larger clone is one base away. J is TRBJ2-1 and V is TRBV28, with a weak D call TRBD2 (5 bases). Trimming cost V 8 bases and J 8 bases, with 16 bases left between them. The CDR3 loop spans 13 amino acids. The germline CDR1 and CDR2 sequences are MDHEN and SYDVKM. CDR3 nucleotide sequence: TGTGCCAGCCTGGGGAGATCGGACGATGAGCAGTTCTTC. This translates into CASLGRSDDEQFF.

This clonotype was observed a handful of times. The rearrangement joins TRBV30 to TRBJ2-7, with D hard to call. The CDR3 consists of 11 residues. From germline, CDR1 is GTSNPN and CDR2 SVGIG (reference sequence). Between the trimmed V and J ends, which lost 3 bases and 3 bases, there was a span of 6 bases. The CDR3 DNA is TGTGCCTGGAGCACACTCTACGAGCAGTACTTC. Translating gives CAWSTLYEQYF.

This clonotype was counted between two and nine times. This chain links TRBV11-2 with TRBJ2-3; 14 bases match TRBD2. CDR1 is SGHAT and CDR2 is FQNNGV in the germline V gene. With 4 bases clipped from V and 5 bases from J, the junction kept 5 bases outside the gene matches. The CDR3 loop spans 16 amino acids. The CDR3 reads CASSSPGLAGVDTQYF. The CDR3 DNA follows: TGTGCCAGCAGCTCCCCGGGACTAGCGGGAGTAGATACGCAGTATTTT.

This clonotype was recorded many times. V and J are TRBV6-1 and TRBJ2-1; TRBD2 aligns across 7 bases. Germline CDR1 and CDR2: MNHNS and SASEGT. The CDR3 covers 15 residues. Trimming at V came to 6 bases and at J to 8 bases, leaving 13 bases not matched to a gene. This CDR3 is CASSTRLAGFDEQFF. CDR3 nucleotide sequence: TGTGCCAGCAGCACCCGCTTAGCGGGTTTTGATGAGCAGTTCTTC.

The table lists this clonotype with many counts. The CDR3 protein is CASSQTGSDQPQHF. CDR3 DNA sequence: TGTGCCAGCAGCCAAACAGGGTCCGATCAGCCCCAGCATTTT. The chain employs TRBV3-1 and TRBJ1-5; TRBD1 is a possible D gene (6 bases). CDR3 length: 14 residues. Germline assignment: CDR1 LGHDT and CDR2 YNNKEL (reference sequence). V lost 2 bases and J lost 5, with 10 bases in between. The full variable domain, with the rest looked up from reference TRBV3-1 and TRBJ1-5, is DTAVSQTPKYLVTQMGNDKSIKCEQNLGHDTMYWYKQDSKKFLKIMFSYNNKELIINETVPNRFSPKSPDKAHLNLHINSLELGDSAVYFCASSQTGSDQPQHFGDGTRLSIL.

Many counts were recorded for this clonotype. This rearrangement joins TRBV4-1 to TRBJ2-7; 7 positions match TRBD1. V lost 6 bases, J lost 3 bases, and 8 bases stayed unmatched. In germline, CDR1 is MGHRA, CDR2 YSYEKL. The CDR3 loop spans 14 amino acids. Written as DNA, the CDR3 is TGCGCCAGCAGATCGACAGGGCCTAACTACGAGCAGTACTTC. Its translation: CASRSTGPNYEQYF.

The chain combines TRBV7-2 with TRBJ2-1; a possible D gene is TRBD2 (7 bases). The V gene's germline CDR1 is SGHTA and CDR2 FQGNSA. The CDR3 contains 16 residues. V dropped 5 bases and J dropped 10 bases, with 24 bases sitting between them. The CDR3 DNA sequence: TGTGCCAGCAGCCCAAGGGGGGGCACGGGAAGCGGCGAGCAGTTCTTC. As protein: CASSPRGGTGSGEQFF.

This sequence joins TRBV10-3 and TRBJ2-2; TRBD2 aligns across 8 bases. The V and J ends lost 6 bases and 2 bases, in that order; junction bases with no gene match: 5. Germline V CDR1 and CDR2: ENHRY, SYGVKD. This CDR3 has 15 amino acids. CDR3 loop: CAIRRAGENTGELFF. The DNA of the CDR3 is TGTGCCATCAGGCGAGCGGGGGAAAACACCGGGGAGCTGTTTTTT.

This clonotype was counted many times. The chain couples TRBV14 to TRBJ2-5, with D unresolved. V was pared by 0 bases and J by 2 bases, with 16 bases between. Looked up from germline, CDR1 is SGHDN and CDR2 is FVKESK. This CDR3 region has 17 residues. CDR3 sequence reads: CASSQDEITLAQETQYF. The CDR3 nucleotides are TGTGCCAGCAGCCAAGATGAGATTACTCTGGCACAAGAGACCCAGTACTTC.

This clonotype was observed many times. This chain connects TRBV5-4 to TRBJ2-1; 13 bases fit TRBD2. Germline CDR1 SGHNT, CDR2 YYREEE (reference sequence). The CDR3 is 18 amino acids. With V trimmed by 4 bases and J by 2 bases, 9 bases remained unmatched. The CDR3 reads CASSGRTSGSSPYNEQFF. As DNA, the CDR3 is TGTGCCAGCAGCGGGAGGACTAGCGGGAGTAGCCCCTACAATGAGCAGTTCTTC.

The chain has TRBV7-9 and TRBJ2-3, with 9 nucleotides matching TRBD1. This CDR3 is 14 amino acids long. From germline, CDR1 is SEHNR and CDR2 FQNEAQ (reference sequence). V was clipped by 4 bases and J by 6 bases; unmatched bases: 5. The CDR3 DNA is TGTGCCAGCAGCTCCGGGACAGGGTCCGATACGCAGTATTTT. Translating gives CASSSGTGSDTQYF.

The rearrangement links TRBV29-1 to TRBJ2-1, with TRBD2 identical over 8 bases. This CDR3 comprises 12 residues. The germline V gene encodes CDR1 SQVTM and CDR2 ANQGSEA. The trim removed 6 bases at V and 8 bases at J, leaving 6 bases unmatched. The CDR3 sequence is CSVQRESDEQFF. CDR3 bases: TGCAGCGTACAGCGGGAGTCCGATGAGCAGTTCTTC.